The rows below give T cell receptor beta chains drawn from one sample of a study of cytomegalovirus exposure and HLA in healthy donors. TCRdb's table, derived via immunoSEQ multiplex PCR, lists solely in-frame clones and lacks some. Of 120,000 to 150,000 clones listed, around 86% are singletons. Sequenced sample: PBMCs. The receptors were sampled from a woman aged 25 to 39 in good health and CMV-seronegative. Both conserved end residues are part of each CDR3. Only some rows state a clone size, as once, few, many or a class for expanded clones.

V: TRBV11-2; size: NA; J: TRBJ2-5; CDR3: CASSLRGNQETQYF
V: TRBV7-2; size: once; J: TRBJ1-4; CDR3: CASSKGGWEKLFF
V: TRBV9; size: NA; J: TRBJ2-3; CDR3: CASSSVGLYTQYF
V: TRBV29-1; size: once; J: TRBJ2-5; CDR3: CSACDRAETQYF
V: TRBV7-2; size: once; J: TRBJ2-3; CDR3: CASSWGGTPGTDTQYF
V: TRBV10-1; size: NA; J: TRBJ1-1; CDR3: CASSEVSTTGGAFF
V: TRBV4-2; size: NA; J: TRBJ1-2; CDR3: CASSQGPTVNYGYTF
V: TRBV6-5; size: NA; J: TRBJ2-3; CDR3: CASSYSGQPSTDTQYF
V: TRBV5-1; size: NA; J: TRBJ2-7; CDR3: CASSRGTGESYEQYF
V: TRBV7-9; size: NA; J: TRBJ2-2; CDR3: CASIPGGGSNTGELFF
V: TRBV2; size: NA; J: TRBJ2-1; CDR3: CASSAGTGGDGPYNEQFF
V: TRBV5-1; size: NA; J: TRBJ1-5; CDR3: CASSLSDYSNQPQHF
V: TRBV28; size: NA; J: TRBJ2-7; CDR3: CASSDRTSPNSYEQYF
V: TRBV6-5; size: NA; J: TRBJ1-4; CDR3: CASRRTGGDEKLFF
V: TRBV19; size: once; J: TRBJ1-6; CDR3: CASSIGDGGSPLHF
V: TRBV5-4; size: NA; J: TRBJ2-1; CDR3: CASQPGLATNEQFF
V: TRBV18; size: once; J: TRBJ2-3; CDR3: CASSPPSRDTQYF
V: TRBV11-2; size: NA; J: TRBJ1-4; CDR3: CASSQVSGNEKLFF
V: TRBV30; size: NA; J: TRBJ2-7; CDR3: CAWSVYRVGYEQYF
V: TRBV18; size: NA; J: TRBJ1-5; CDR3: CASSLGTPPVGNQPQHF
V: TRBV7-3; size: NA; J: TRBJ2-1; CDR3: CASSLFAGSYNEQFF
V: TRBV10-3; size: NA; J: TRBJ1-3; CDR3: CATERSGSGNTIYF
V: TRBV7-9; size: NA; J: TRBJ2-1; CDR3: CASSLGALGSRYNEQFF
V: TRBV9; size: NA; J: TRBJ2-2; CDR3: CASSVAGYSGELFF
V: TRBV7-6; size: NA; J: TRBJ2-3; CDR3: CASSFVGDTQYF